The entry below gives a single T cell receptor beta chain sequence along with its context. Its antigen remains unidentified. Base qualities are not recorded, but no much larger clone differs from it by a single base. The data derive from a study of cytomegalovirus exposure and HLA in healthy donors (dated by TCRdb to about 2017). Background for the entire study: An earlier analysis of several hundred of the donors reported more than 250 Gb of sequence data and 100 million to 140 million unique TCR beta sequences from about 179 million T cells. Among roughly 370 genotyped donors of the cohort, an average of approximately 240,000 unique TCR beta nucleotide sequences were sequenced per donor, 15% to 20% of them non-productive. An earlier analysis of 587 of the donors applied high-throughput TCR beta sequencing to assess whether each TCR beta V gene segment acted as functional or pseudogenic. Every discovery cohort repertoire had been produced on one sequencing platform. The T cell repertoires of 666 subjects were profiled by immunosequencing and related to cytomegalovirus serostatus. Rather than drawing on any new phenotypic data, the later analysis identified candidate immune exposures from TCR beta sequences and the way those sequences occurred across donors. Donor age, sex, ethnicity and CMV serostatus were compiled together with the repertoire data. A separate validation cohort of over 95 different subjects was used in addition to the 666-subject first cohort. In a later genetic analysis, genome-wide SNP genotypes for 398 of the 666 donors were used, and that subset was treated as a discovery cohort. Of the 300 to 500 genotyped donors, 80% to 90% were placed in the genetic ancestry cluster associated with self-reported Caucasian donors. The number of typed donors differed by locus: about 620-640 for A, B, C, DRB1 and DQB1; some 500 for DQA1; fewer than 610 for DPA1; and some 430 for DPB1. Roughly five DR-DQ haplotypes were handled as single units for association and clustering, since linkage in the cohort was strong. An early release that covered some 640 HLA-typed donors contained approximately 300 gigabases of sequencing data and 70 million to 100 million unique TCR sequences. To predict cytomegalovirus infection status, the study brought together high-throughput TCR immunosequencing, statistical association of individual TCRs with disease status, and machine learning. The study aimed to test whether cataloging public T cell receptors could reveal signatures of past pathogen exposure. A later analysis re-analyzed previously published TCR beta repertoires from 666 donors and added high-resolution HLA genotyping to study TCR occurrence patterns. HLA typing included class I and class II loci at four-digit resolution. Broad study findings and their caveats: A later analysis found that most CMV-associated TCR beta chains appeared HLA-restricted, with HLA associations seemingly driven largely by CMV exposure. Immune exposure information for the cohort was limited to CMV serostatus. A later analysis found that HLA-associated TCR beta chains were more clonally expanded and had lower generation probabilities than equally common non-associated chains. Specific HLA alleles were associated with 16,951 TCR beta sequences at a false discovery rate of 0.05 in a later analysis. Because counts were too low, seventeen rarely observed V segments, including chromosome 9 orphons, were excluded from the earlier analysis of 587 of the donors. A further reported finding was that TCR beta sequences accurately predicted the HLA-A and HLA-B alleles for most subjects in the first cohort. Strong co-occurrence of HLA alleles, especially DR and DQ, made assigning TCR associations to individual alleles difficult. The presence/absence analyses assumed that sequencing depth was roughly uniform across donors, and that assumption may not be true. A group of highly shared sequence variants was considered likely to be a technical artifact of the sequencing pipeline. HLA typing was unavailable for some donors at each locus, so association tests used only the typed subset. A total of roughly 160 TCR beta chains were listed by the study as associated with cytomegalovirus. The cohort was sequenced for TCR beta chains only, and without alpha or paired-chain data the features that could be detected were limited. The authors suggested that the approach could potentially be extended to other disease states and immunological phenotypes. Most TCR sequences were observed very rarely across donors, whereas some public TCRs were present in many individuals. In vitro tests confirmed that a few of the cytomegalovirus-associated TCR beta chains recognize cytomegalovirus antigens. Several of the top co-occurrence clusters appeared to be linked to parvovirus B19, influenza, CMV and Epstein-Barr virus, according to a later analysis. A later analysis found that TCR association rates varied across HLA loci, with DRB1 alleles showing the most associated TCRs and HLA-C alleles the fewest. Linkage disequilibrium might explain the correlated functional status among segregating V segments, but an unknown experimental factor could not be ruled out. In an earlier analysis of approximately 590 of the donors, most TCR beta V segments appeared in productive rearrangements about 87% or about 30% of the time, broadly matching IMGT annotations. The 87-base-pair reads could not distinguish some IMGT-functional V segments, including TRBV6-2 and TRBV6-3, so those segments were excluded. The classifier was reported to diagnose cytomegalovirus status with high specificity and sensitivity in both the original and validation cohorts. A later genetic analysis reported fewer N-insertions in productive TCRs among donors in an Asian-associated ancestry cluster than the roughly 620-donor mean. A later genetic analysis associated a missense DCLRE1C variant with V-gene and J-gene trimming of TCR beta chains, and an independent cohort replicated the association.

To prepare the library, the immunoSEQ multiplex PCR assay was applied. For the multiplex PCR, a mixture combining 60 forward primers for TCR Vbeta segments and 13 reverse primers for TCR Jbeta segments was used. The CDR3 region of rearranged TCR beta genes was amplified from genomic DNA by a multiplex PCR assay. On the Illumina HiSeq System, the amplified TCR beta libraries were sequenced as 87-base-pair reads. Processing in the source paper ran as follows. In a later analysis, some 80 million unique TCR beta chains were counted across the 650 to 700 repertoires, and roughly 11 million of these chains were shared by at least two donors. Raw reads were error-corrected and collapsed into unique sequences by a nearest-neighbor algorithm in which closely related sequences were merged to remove PCR and sequencing errors. To assign V, D and J gene segments, CDR3 sequences were aligned to IMGT reference sequences. Each retained sequence needed at least a six-nucleotide match to both a V gene segment and a J gene segment. Rearrangements were classified as productive when the CDR3 lacked stop codons and remained in frame with V and J, and all other rearrangements were classified as non-productive. Following IMGT convention, CDR3 was defined as the stretch from the second conserved V-encoded cysteine up to the conserved J-encoded phenylalanine. The earlier analysis of a few hundred of the donors excluded any sequence lacking an unambiguous match to a single V gene segment. In an earlier analysis of 587 of the donors, a V segment was called functional when productive rearrangements were above 56.7%, and segregating when the standard deviation between donors exceeded 5%. A statistical classification framework was built for diagnosing cytomegalovirus status from the catalog of TCR beta chain sequences. In a later analysis, TCR nucleotide sequences were compared against IMGT/GENE-DB human TR gene sequences so that V and J genes could be assigned. Using the TCRdist pipeline, a later analysis assigned CDR3 sequences along with most-parsimonious VDJ recombination scenarios. In a later analysis, each TCR beta chain was defined by its CDR3 amino acid sequence together with its V-gene family, and reads lacking a unique V-gene family were excluded. A later analysis removed 592 highly shared, low-generation-probability nucleotide sequences to deal with suspected cross-contamination and a sequencing artifact. A later analysis calculated a clonal expansion index for each public chain from normalized within-repertoire ranks of inferred template counts. Generation probabilities in a later analysis came from a VDJ recombination model fitted to out-of-frame rearrangements, and those results were checked against IGoR. In a later analysis, hypergeometric tests were used to score TCR-TCR, TCR-HLA and TCR-CMV co-occurrence, with a repertoire-size bias correction applied to TCR pairs. In a later analysis, false discovery rates were estimated by permuting HLA or CMV assignments 20 times. A later analysis grouped co-occurring TCRs with DBSCAN, adding TCRdist sequence similarity when clustering within HLA-allele-positive subsets. For co-occurrence clustering, repertoires with fewer than 30,000 or more than 120,000 public chains were excluded, along with five repertoires with anomalous nucleotide sharing. As stored in TCRdb, this immuneACCESS dataset retains in-frame rearrangements with V and J assigned. A fraction of the clones does not appear; measured against another copy, unresolved V genes explain less than half of the discrepancy, and the remainder lacks a known reason. From that table come the V and J calls and clone size; the DNA was used to work out D and trimming. This sample gives tens of thousands of clones in total; around 76% of them show up just once. The top ten clonotypes cover 6.3% of the sample.

In total, 630 or so healthy bone marrow donors made up the cohort. Cohort members were all nominally healthy when sampled, although unrecorded immune exposures were likely present. The donor was CMV seronegative and was included in the group of 352 seronegative cohort members. Every donor gave a peripheral blood sample, and the peripheral blood mononuclear cells from that sample were used for TCR beta sequencing. Genomic DNA was extracted from the blood cell samples with the Qiagen DNeasy Blood Extraction Kit. CDR1 and CDR2 (SGHRS, YFSETQ) derive from the germline V gene. V and J lose 2 bases and 4 bases, and a span of 28 bases separates them. Reading from cysteine to phenylalanine, the CDR3 counts 19 amino acids. The sequence is cut down to CDR3 DNA, 57 bases in frame from base 1.

The V and J segments used are TRBV5-1 and TRBJ2-7; the best D guess is TRBD2, with 7 bases matching. The material sequenced was PBMCs. The clonotype comes from a man aged 50-59 years in good health and CMV-seronegative. The DNA sequence reads TGCGCCAGCAGCTTAGGTTCCCCTGCCATTCAGAGGGGGGGATACGAGCAGTACTTC. This sequence encodes CASSLGSPAIQRGGYEQYF. Extended through the reference TRBV5-1 and TRBJ2-7 proteins, this CDR3 yields the full variable domain: KAGVTQTPRYLIKTRGQQVTLSCSPISGHRSVSWYQQTPGQGLQFLFEYFSETQRNKGNFPGRFSGRQFSNSRSEMNVSTLELGDSALYLCASSLGSPAIQRGGYEQYFGPGTRLTVT.